This record looks at one T cell receptor (beta chain) sequence and its context. The target antigen is unknown. The PCR used 60 Vbeta and 13 Jbeta primers. In the authors' methods: About 12 million of 75 million to 85 million unique TCR beta chains were shared, per a later count. Using immunoSEQ multiplex PCR, the repertoire was profiled, and TCRdb retains in-frame clones only, with some absent. Clonal size and the V and J genes are those of that table, whereas D and trimming came from the DNA. This table holds approximately 92,000 clones, about three quarters found once. The entry originates in a study of cytomegalovirus exposure and HLA in healthy donors. On the study more broadly: In an early release, HLA-typed donors contributed roughly 85 million unique TCR sequences. Ancestry clustering placed about 86% of about 400 genotyped donors in the Caucasian-associated cluster. General observations from the study: The study found most TCR sequences rare, yet found some public TCRs in many donors.

Germline CDR1 MNHNS, CDR2 SASEGT. V lost 10 bases and J 11 bases, leaving 20 bases between the germline ends. CDR3 length: 12 residues. Sample: PBMCs. The sequence came from a man aged 55 to 70 in good health and CMV-seronegative. This chain joins TRBV6-1 and TRBJ1-1; D unclear. The CDR3 nucleotides are TGTGCCACCACTGCCCGCGCTTTCCGGGCTTTCTTT. It encodes CATTARAFRAFF.